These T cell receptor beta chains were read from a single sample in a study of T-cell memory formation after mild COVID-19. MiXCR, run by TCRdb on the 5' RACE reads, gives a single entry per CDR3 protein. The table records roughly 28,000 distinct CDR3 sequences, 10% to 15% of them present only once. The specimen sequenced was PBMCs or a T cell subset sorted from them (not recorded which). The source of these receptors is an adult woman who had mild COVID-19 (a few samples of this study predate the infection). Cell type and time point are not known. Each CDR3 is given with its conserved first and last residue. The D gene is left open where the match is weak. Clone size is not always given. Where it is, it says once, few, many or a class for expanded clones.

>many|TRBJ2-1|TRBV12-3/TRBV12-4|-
CASSKTSFGDNEQFF
TGTGCCAGCAGTAAAACTAGTTTCGGGGACAATGAGCAGTTCTTC
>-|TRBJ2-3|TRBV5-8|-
CASSPGLRTDTQYF
TGTGCCAGCAGCCCGGGACTTCGCACAGATACGCAGTATTTT
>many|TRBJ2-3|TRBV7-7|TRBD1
CASSRWTGKGTDTQYF
TGTGCTAGCAGCCGATGGACAGGGAAAGGGACAGATACGCAGTATTTT
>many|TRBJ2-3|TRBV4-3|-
CASSQELNGADTQYF
TGCGCCAGCAGCCAAGAGCTGAATGGCGCAGATACGCAGTATTTT
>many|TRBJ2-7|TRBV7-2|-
CASSLIRGGGEQYF
TGTGCCAGCAGCTTAATCAGGGGGGGCGGCGAGCAGTACTTC
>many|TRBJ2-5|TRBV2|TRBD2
CASSTDPVSGEQETQYF
TGTGCCAGCAGCACCGACCCCGTTAGCGGGGAGCAAGAGACCCAGTACTTC
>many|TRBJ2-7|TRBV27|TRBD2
CASSLAGVYEQYF
TGTGCCAGCAGTCTAGCGGGAGTGTACGAGCAGTACTTC
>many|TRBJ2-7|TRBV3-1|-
CASSQDEDIQSYEQYF
TGTGCCAGCAGCCAAGATGAGGACATTCAATCCTACGAGCAGTACTTC
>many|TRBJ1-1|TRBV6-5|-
CASRSDMNTEAFF
TGTGCCAGCAGGAGTGACATGAACACTGAAGCTTTCTTT
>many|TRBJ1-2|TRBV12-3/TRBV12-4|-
CASSFGRGYGYTF
TGTGCCAGCAGTTTTGGTCGAGGGTATGGCTACACCTTC
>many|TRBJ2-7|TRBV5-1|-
CASSLVPGAYEQYF
TGCGCCAGCAGCTTGGTTCCAGGAGCCTACGAGCAGTACTTC
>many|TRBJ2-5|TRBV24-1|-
CATSDPRQSQETQYF
TGTGCCACCAGTGACCCAAGACAATCTCAAGAGACCCAGTACTTC
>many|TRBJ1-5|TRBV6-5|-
CASRPKTGIQPQHF
TGTGCCAGCAGACCTAAAACAGGGATTCAGCCCCAGCATTTT
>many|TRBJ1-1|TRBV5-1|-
CASSLQTGAMNTEAFF
TGCGCCAGCAGCTTACAGACAGGAGCCATGAACACTGAAGCTTTCTTT
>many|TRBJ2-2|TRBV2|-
CASSDGLYTGELFF
TGTGCCAGCAGTGACGGGCTCTACACCGGGGAGCTGTTTTTT
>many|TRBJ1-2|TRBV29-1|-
CSVFRQGGGYTF
TGCAGCGTCTTTCGGCAGGGTGGTGGCTACACCTTC
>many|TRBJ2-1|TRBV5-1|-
CASSFGPPWDEQFF
TGCGCCAGCAGTTTTGGACCTCCGTGGGATGAGCAGTTCTTC
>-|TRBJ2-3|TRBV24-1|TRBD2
CATSDLGTSGDTQYF
TGTGCCACCAGTGATTTGGGGACTAGCGGAGATACGCAGTATTTT
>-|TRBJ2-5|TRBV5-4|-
CASSPSDFLETQYF
TGTGCCAGCAGCCCTAGCGACTTTCTAGAGACCCAGTACTTC
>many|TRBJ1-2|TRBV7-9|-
CASSPILGAHGYTF
TGTGCCAGCAGCCCAATTTTGGGAGCCCATGGCTACACCTTC
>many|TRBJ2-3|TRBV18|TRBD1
CASSPRVIEGAADTQYF
TGTGCCAGCTCACCACGGGTGATAGAGGGGGCCGCAGATACGCAGTATTTT